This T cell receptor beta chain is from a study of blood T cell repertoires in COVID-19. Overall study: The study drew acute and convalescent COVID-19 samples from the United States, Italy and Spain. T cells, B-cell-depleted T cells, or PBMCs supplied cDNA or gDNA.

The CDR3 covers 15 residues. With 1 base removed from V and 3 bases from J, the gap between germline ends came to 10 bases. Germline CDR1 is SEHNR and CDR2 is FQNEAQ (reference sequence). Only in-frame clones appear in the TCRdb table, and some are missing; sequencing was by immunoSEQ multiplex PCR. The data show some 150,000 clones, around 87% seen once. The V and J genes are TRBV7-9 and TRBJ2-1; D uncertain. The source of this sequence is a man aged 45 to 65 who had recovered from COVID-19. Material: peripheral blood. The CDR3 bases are TGTGCCAGCAGCTTAGTGTACAGCTTCTACAATGAGCAGTTCTTC. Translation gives CASSLVYSFYNEQFF.